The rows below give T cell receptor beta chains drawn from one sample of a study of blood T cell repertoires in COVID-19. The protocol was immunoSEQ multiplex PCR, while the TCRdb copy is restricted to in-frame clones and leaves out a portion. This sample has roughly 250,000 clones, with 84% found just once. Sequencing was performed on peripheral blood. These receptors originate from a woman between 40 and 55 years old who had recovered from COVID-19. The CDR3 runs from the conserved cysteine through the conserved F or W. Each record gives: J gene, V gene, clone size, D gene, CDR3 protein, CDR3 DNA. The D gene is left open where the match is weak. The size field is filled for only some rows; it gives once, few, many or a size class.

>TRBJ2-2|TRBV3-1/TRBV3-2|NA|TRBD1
CASKTGTGNTGELFF
TGTGCCAGCAAGACCGGGACAGGGAACACCGGGGAGCTGTTTTTT
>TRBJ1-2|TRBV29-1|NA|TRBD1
CSVETGPNTAYGYTF
TGCAGCGTTGAGACAGGGCCAAATACGGCCTATGGCTACACCTTC
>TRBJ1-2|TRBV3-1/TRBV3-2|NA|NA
CASSHLLQDYGYTF
TGTGCCAGCAGCCATTTGCTACAGGACTATGGCTACACCTTC
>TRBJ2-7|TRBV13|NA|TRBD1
CASSLGTGGTYEQYF
TGTGCCAGCAGCTTGGGGACAGGGGGGACCTACGAGCAGTACTTC
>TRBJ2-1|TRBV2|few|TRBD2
CASSLTSGDVEQFF
TGTGCCAGCAGTTTGACTAGCGGGGATGTTGAGCAGTTCTTC
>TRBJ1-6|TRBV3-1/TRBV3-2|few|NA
CASSQFGASDSPLHF
TGTGCCAGCAGCCAATTTGGGGCTTCCGATTCACCCCTCCACTTT
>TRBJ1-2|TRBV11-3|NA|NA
CASSPSPGIPYGYTF
TGTGCCAGCAGCCCCTCGCCCGGGATTCCCTATGGCTACACCTTC
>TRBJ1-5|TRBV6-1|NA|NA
CASSEMGSSNQPQHF
TGTGCCAGCAGTGAAATGGGCAGTAGCAATCAGCCCCAGCATTTT
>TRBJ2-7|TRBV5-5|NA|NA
CASSTIYEQYF
TGTGCCAGCAGCACAATCTACGAGCAGTACTTC
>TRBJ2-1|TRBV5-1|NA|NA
CASSPLRGLGGNEQFF
TGCGCCAGCAGCCCCCTTCGCGGACTAGGGGGGAATGAGCAGTTCTTC
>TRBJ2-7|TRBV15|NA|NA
CATSRDSRTLYEQYF
TGTGCCACCAGCAGGGACAGTCGGACCCTCTACGAGCAGTACTTC
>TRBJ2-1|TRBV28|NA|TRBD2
CASSTLAGGLSSYNEQFF
TGTGCCAGCAGTACTCTAGCGGGGGGCCTGAGCTCCTACAATGAGCAGTTCTTC
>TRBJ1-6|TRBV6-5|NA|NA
CASSNTVDSPLHF
TGTGCCAGCAGTAACACAGTAGATTCACCCCTCCACTTT
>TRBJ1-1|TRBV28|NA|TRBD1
CASSLGLRDRKMNTEAFF
TGTGCCAGCAGTTTAGGTCTCCGGGACAGGAAAATGAACACTGAAGCTTTCTTT